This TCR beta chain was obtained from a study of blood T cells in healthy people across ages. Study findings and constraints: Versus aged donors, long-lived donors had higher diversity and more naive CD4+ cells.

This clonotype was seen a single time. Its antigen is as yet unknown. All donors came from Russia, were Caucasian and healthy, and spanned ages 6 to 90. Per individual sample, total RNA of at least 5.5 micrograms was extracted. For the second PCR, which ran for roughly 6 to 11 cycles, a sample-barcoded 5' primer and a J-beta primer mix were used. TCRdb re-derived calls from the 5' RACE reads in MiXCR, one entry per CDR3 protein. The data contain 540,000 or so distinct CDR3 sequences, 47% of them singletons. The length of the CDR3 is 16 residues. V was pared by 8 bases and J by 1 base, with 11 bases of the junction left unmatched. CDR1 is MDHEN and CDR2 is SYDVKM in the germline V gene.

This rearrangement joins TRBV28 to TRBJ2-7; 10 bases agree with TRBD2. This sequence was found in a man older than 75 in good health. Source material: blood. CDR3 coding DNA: TGTGCCAGCCTAGGACTGGTAGCGGGAGGTTCCTACGAGCAGTACTTC. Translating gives CASLGLVAGGSYEQYF.